The next 26 T cell receptor beta chains were all read from a single sample in a study of blood T cell repertoires in COVID-19. Libraries were prepared by immunoSEQ multiplex PCR; TCRdb keeps only in-frame clonotypes and omits some of them. The sample lists around 200,000 clones, under 90% occurring once. Sequencing was performed on peripheral blood. These receptors all come from a man aged 25-40 years with active or convalescent COVID-19.

The gene calls are TRBV7-2 and TRBJ2-7, with TRBD1 matching 10 bases. The CDR3 spans 17 residues. The V gene's germline CDR1 is SGHTA and CDR2 FQGNSA. V shed 1 base, J shed 5 bases, and the junction held 11 bases outside the gene matches. As DNA, the CDR3 is TGTGCCAGCAGCTTAGGGCCGTCGGGACAGGGGATGGACGAGCAGTACTTC. Amino acid sequence: CASSLGPSGQGMDEQYF.

This chain uses TRBV10-1 with TRBJ1-2; D not resolved. Trimming pared 2 bases from V and 4 bases from J, leaving 8 bases between. The CDR3 sequence is 13 residues long. In germline, CDR1 is WNHNN, CDR2 SYGVQD (reference sequence). This CDR3 reads CASSEPTGYGYTF. Here the CDR3 DNA reads TGCGCCAGCAGTGAGCCGACGGGCTATGGCTACACCTTC.

The rearrangement links TRBV11-2 to TRBJ2-7; maybe TRBD1 (6 bases). CDR1 is SGHAT and CDR2 is FQNNGV in the germline V gene. Trimming cost V 2 bases and J 4 bases, with 15 bases left between them. The CDR3 runs to 15 residues. The CDR3 reads CASSLRQEFLYEQYF. The CDR3 DNA reads TGTGCCAGCAGCTTACGACAGGAATTCTTATACGAGCAGTACTTC.

This clone came up once. The chain is built from TRBV4-1 and TRBJ1-5; D possibly corresponds to TRBD1 (6 bases). The CDR3 has 15 residues. Trimming shortened V by 2 bases and J by 3 bases, and 11 bases separated the two germline ends. Germline values: CDR1 MGHRA, CDR2 YSYEKL. CDR3 protein: CASSQRQEYNQPQHF. CDR3 sequence (DNA): TGCGCCAGCAGCCAAAGACAGGAGTACAATCAGCCCCAGCATTTT.

The V gene is TRBV18, the J gene TRBJ1-1, with TRBD1 matching over 12 bases. CDR3 length equals 17 residues. Germline V gives CDR1 KGHSH, CDR2 LQKENI. The junction had 10 bases not matched to a gene; V was cut back by 4 bases and J by 4 bases. The CDR3 DNA sequence: TGTGCCAGCTCACAGTCCGGGACAGGGGGCTCGAGCACTGAAGCTTTCTTT. Translated, it gives CASSQSGTGGSSTEAFF.

V gene TRBV7-9 combines with J gene TRBJ1-6; 7 nucleotides line up with TRBD1. The CDR3 totals 12 residues. CDR1 is SEHNR and CDR2 is FQNEAQ in the germline V gene (reference sequence). V trimming: 7 bases; J trimming: 10 bases; junction bases outside the gene matches: 4. CDR3 sequence (DNA): TGTGCCAGCAAAGGGGGCACCTCACCCCTCCACTTT. Residues: CASKGGTSPLHF.

This chain uses TRBV11-3 with TRBJ2-5, with D unresolved. Germline V gene data show CDR1 as SGHNT and CDR2 as YENEEA. The CDR3 covers 12 residues. V lost 1 base, J lost 4 bases, and 4 bases lay in between. CDR3 amino acids: CASSLGRETQYF. The CDR3 nucleotides read TGTGCCAGCAGCTTAGGTCGAGAGACCCAGTACTTC.

V usage is TRBV5-6 and J usage is TRBJ1-3; no reliable D call. V dropped 0 bases and J dropped 16 bases, with 14 bases sitting between them. Germline CDR1 reads SGHDT; CDR2 reads YYEEEE. The CDR3 sequence is 12 residues long. For the CDR3, the DNA is TGTGCCAGCAGCTTGGCCGCCTTGGAGCCCTATTTT. Translation: CASSLAALEPYF.

This clone was counted only a few times. This chain links TRBV30 with TRBJ2-6; possible D gene TRBD2, 6 bases. CDR1 is GTSNPN and CDR2 is SVGIG in the germline V gene (reference sequence). CDR3 length: 16 amino acids. V was pared by 4 bases and J by 4 bases, with 17 bases between. The CDR3, as DNA: TGTGCCTGGAACCCACTAGCTGGGGCCGGGGCCAACGTCCTGACTTTC. Translating gives CAWNPLAGAGANVLTF.

The rearrangement links TRBV7-9 to TRBJ2-5; weak D call: TRBD1 (5 bases). The CDR3 runs to 15 residues. From germline, CDR1 is SEHNR and CDR2 FQNEAQ (reference sequence). The V gene lost 1 base and the J gene lost 7 bases, with 16 bases spanning the gap. DNA for the CDR3: TGTGCCAGCAGCTTAGTGGGTTCAGGGTCCGTGACCCAGTACTTC. It encodes CASSLVGSGSVTQYF.

This clone was detected only a few times. The chain joins TRBV5-1 to TRBJ2-3, with 8 bases that match TRBD1. The CDR3 sequence is 16 residues long. Germline CDR1 SGHRS, CDR2 YFSETQ. J lost 0 bases, V lost 1 base, and 4 bases had no gene match. CDR3 sequence (DNA): TGCGCCAGCAGCTTGAGTACAGGGGGGAGCACAGATACGCAGTATTTT. It codes for CASSLSTGGSTDTQYF.

The V and J genes are TRBV7-9 and TRBJ2-5; D is undetermined. Germline lookup yields CDR1 SEHNR and CDR2 FQNEAQ (reference sequence). The CDR3 runs to 15 residues. Trimming pared 1 base from V and 5 bases from J, leaving 14 bases between. For the CDR3, the DNA is TGTGCCAGCAGCTTAGGTCCACCCCCGAGGGAGACCCAGTACTTC. Its protein is CASSLGPPPRETQYF.

The chain links TRBV3-1 (or the pseudogene TRBV3-2) to TRBJ2-3, with 10 nucleotides matching TRBD2. The CDR3 sequence is 16 residues long. The trim removed 3 bases at V and 7 bases at J, leaving 10 bases unmatched. Germline V gives CDR1 LGHDT, CDR2 YNNKEL (reference sequence). The CDR3 bases are TGTGCCAGCAGCCAGGAGACTAGCGGGTACTCATATACGCAGTATTTT. Its protein product is CASSQETSGYSYTQYF.

This chain uses TRBV7-9 with TRBJ2-2; 10 bases fit TRBD1. Germline loops: CDR1 SEHNR, CDR2 FQNEAQ (reference sequence). J was trimmed by 6 bases and V by 4 bases; bases with no gene match: 5. The CDR3 is made up of 15 amino acids. The CDR3 spells CASSSPDRGAGELFF. In DNA, the CDR3 is TGTGCCAGCAGCTCGCCGGACAGGGGGGCCGGGGAGCTGTTTTTT.

The CDR3 loop reads CASSLDLQGLNSPLHF. As DNA, the CDR3 is TGTGCCAGCAGCTTAGATCTGCAGGGCCTCAATTCACCCCTCCACTTT. The chain joins TRBV11-2 to TRBJ1-6, with a tentative D call TRBD1 (5 bases). This CDR3 comprises 16 residues. Per the germline V gene, CDR1 is SGHAT and CDR2 is FQNNGV. V was pared by 0 bases and J by 7 bases, with 13 bases between.

This rearrangement joins TRBV6-6 to TRBJ2-6; 9 nucleotides agree with TRBD1. V shed 5 bases, J shed 0 bases, and the junction held 8 bases outside the gene matches. The CDR3 covers 18 residues. From germline, CDR1 is MNHNY and CDR2 SVGAGI (reference sequence). For the CDR3, the DNA is TGTGCCAGCAGTCCCGAGGGGACAGGGTTCTCTGGGGCCAACGTCCTGACTTTC. Its protein is CASSPEGTGFSGANVLTF.

The chain uses TRBV9 and TRBJ1-6; 10 nucleotides match TRBD1. The junction had 4 bases not matched to a gene; V was cut back by 4 bases and J by 0 bases. CDR1 is SGDLS, CDR2 YYNGEE, per germline. The CDR3 contains 17 residues. The CDR3 coding sequence is TGTGCCAGCAGCCCGGACAGGGGGAGCTCCTATAATTCACCCCTCCACTTT. Its translation is CASSPDRGSSYNSPLHF.

This clone was seen a handful of times. The V call is TRBV28, the J call TRBJ1-6; tentative D call: TRBD1 (6 bases). V was clipped by 4 bases and J by 6 bases, with 16 bases between them. The germline CDR1 and CDR2 sequences are MDHEN and SYDVKM. CDR3 size: 16 residues. The CDR3: CASSSLTGNRNSPLHF. CDR3 bases: TGTGCCAGCAGTTCCCTTACAGGGAACCGTAATTCACCCCTCCACTTT.

The gene calls are TRBV15 and TRBJ2-5; 9 bases map to TRBD1. Germline CDR1 is LNHNV and CDR2 is YYDKDF (reference sequence). The CDR3 spans 15 residues. J gave up 2 bases and V 4 bases, and 5 bases lay outside the gene matches. CDR3 region: CATSMGQGGQETQYF. In DNA form, the CDR3 reads TGTGCCACCAGCATGGGACAGGGAGGGCAAGAGACCCAGTACTTC.

The genes are TRBV6-5 and TRBJ1-2, with D maybe TRBD1 (5 bases). This CDR3 has 13 residues. CDR1 and CDR2 (germline): MNHEY, SVGAGI. V lost 7 bases to trimming and J lost 4 bases, with 13 bases between them. For the CDR3, the DNA is TGTGCCAGCAACCTCTCGGGGGGCTATGGCTACACCTTC. It is translated as CASNLSGGYGYTF.

The count of this clone is one. This rearrangement joins TRBV3-1 (or the pseudogene TRBV3-2) to TRBJ2-1, with TRBD1 matching 7 bases. J lost 4 bases, V lost 0 bases, and 9 bases had no gene match. Germline CDR1 LGHDT, CDR2 YNNKEL (reference sequence). This CDR3 is built from 17 residues. The CDR3 region has the DNA TGTGCCAGCAGCCAAGAGACCACAGGGGACGGGTACAATGAGCAGTTCTTC. Translating gives CASSQETTGDGYNEQFF.

The chain employs TRBV10-2 and TRBJ2-6; D is undetermined. Trimming shortened V by 4 bases and J by 4 bases, and 5 bases separated the two germline ends. CDR3 size: 13 residues. The germline CDR1 and CDR2 sequences are WSHSY and SAAADI. The CDR3 DNA reads TGCGCCAGCAGTGCCCAGGGGGCCAACGTCCTGACTTTC. Translation gives CASSAQGANVLTF.

The chain uses TRBV7-2 and TRBJ1-5, with D possibly TRBD1 on 6 matching bases. The CDR3 contains 15 residues. Between the trimmed V and J ends, which lost 1 base and 4 bases, there was a span of 11 bases. Per the germline V gene, CDR1 is SGHTA and CDR2 is FQGNSA. CDR3 nucleotides: TGTGCCAGCAGCTTAGGGGGGCCACTAAATCAGCCCCAGCATTTT. Translating gives CASSLGGPLNQPQHF.

This clone came up once. In DNA form, the CDR3 reads TGTGCCTGGAGCGGAGGGACAGGGCTGAACACTGAAGCTTTCTTT. This translates into CAWSGGTGLNTEAFF. The chain couples TRBV30 to TRBJ1-1; TRBD1 matches at 9 bases. V shed 3 bases, J shed 0 bases, and the junction held 5 bases outside the gene matches. This CDR3 comprises 15 residues. Germline CDR1 reads GTSNPN; CDR2 reads SVGIG (reference sequence).

The CDR3 sequence is CASSLDRGTYGYTF. CDR3 nucleotide sequence: TGTGCCAGCAGTCTGGACAGGGGGACGTATGGCTACACCTTC. This rearrangement joins TRBV6-5 to TRBJ1-2, with 10 bases lining up with TRBD1. J was trimmed by 5 bases and V by 5 bases; bases with no gene match: 5. From germline, CDR1 is MNHEY and CDR2 SVGAGI. This CDR3 is built from 14 residues.

The chain joins TRBV4-1 to TRBJ2-2; 13 positions agree with TRBD2. Looked up from germline, CDR1 is MGHRA and CDR2 is YSYEKL. CDR3 length: 20 residues. V lost 1 base and J lost 3; bases outside the gene matches: 11. The CDR3 DNA follows: TGCGCCAGCAGCCAAGCAAAAGAACTAGCGGGAGGGCCGGACACCGGGGAGCTGTTTTTT. It translates to CASSQAKELAGGPDTGELFF.